This TCR beta chain stems from a study of blood T cells in healthy people across ages. The CDR3 runs 14 residues. Germline CDR1 is LGHNA and CDR2 is YSLEER. V gave up 4 bases and J gave up 3 bases; unmatched junction bases: 5. Through a sample-barcoded 5' primer and a J-beta primer mix, a second PCR was run for roughly 7 to 11 cycles. A template-switch adaptor containing 12 random nucleotides labeled each cDNA molecule. MiXCR was run by TCRdb on the 5' RACE reads, yielding one entry per CDR3 protein. The profile shows 850,000 to 1,100,000 distinct CDR3 sequences, around two fifths of them singletons. This clonotype was detected only a few times.

Specimen: blood. The V call is TRBV4-3, the J call TRBJ2-5; 7 bases map to TRBD1. This sequence originates from a man between 18 and 29 years old in good health. CDR3: CASSRATGKETQYF. The CDR3 region has the DNA TGCGCCAGCAGCCGAGCGACAGGGAAAGAGACCCAGTACTTC.